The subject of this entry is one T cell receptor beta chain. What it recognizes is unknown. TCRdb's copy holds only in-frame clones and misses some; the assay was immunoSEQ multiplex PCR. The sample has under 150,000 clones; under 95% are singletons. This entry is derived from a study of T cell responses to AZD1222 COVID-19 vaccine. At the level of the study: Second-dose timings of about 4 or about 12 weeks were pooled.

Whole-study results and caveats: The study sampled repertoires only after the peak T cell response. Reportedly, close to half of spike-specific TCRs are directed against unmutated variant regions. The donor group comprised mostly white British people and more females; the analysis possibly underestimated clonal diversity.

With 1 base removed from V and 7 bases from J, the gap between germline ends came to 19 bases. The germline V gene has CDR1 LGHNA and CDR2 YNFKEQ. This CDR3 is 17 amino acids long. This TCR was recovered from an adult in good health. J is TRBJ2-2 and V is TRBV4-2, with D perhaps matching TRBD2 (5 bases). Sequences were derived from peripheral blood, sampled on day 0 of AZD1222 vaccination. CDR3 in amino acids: CASSQVGGSGRSGELFF. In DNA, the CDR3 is TGTGCCAGCAGCCAAGTTGGTGGGAGTGGTAGGAGCGGGGAGCTGTTTTTT.